The text below deals with one TCR beta chain. This entry belongs to a study of cytomegalovirus exposure and HLA in healthy donors. Germline trimming cut 2 bases from V and 2 bases from J; bases unmatched to any gene: 7. CDR3 length: 16 amino acids. Germline loops: CDR1 MNHEY, CDR2 SMNVEV (reference sequence). Primers: 60 Vbeta forward and 13 Jbeta reverse. Assay: immunoSEQ multiplex PCR; the TCRdb copy retains only in-frame clones and omits some. The table shows over 150,000 clones, with about 65% occurring only once. Sequences were obtained from PBMCs. The chain links TRBV27 to TRBJ2-3, with 7 bases aligning to TRBD2. This sequence originates from a woman in her 30s in good health and CMV-seronegative. For the CDR3, the DNA is TGTGCCAGCAGTTTAGGGGCTAGCGGTTACACAGATACGCAGTATTTT. Translating gives CASSLGASGYTDTQYF.